Each of the 27 T cell receptor beta chains below was sequenced from the same sample in a study of CD8+ T cells in alopecia areata. As to treatment: oral pan-JAK inhibitor, 5-10 mg twice daily. The authors extracted RNA and reverse transcribed it into cDNA as the sequencing template. Generated by immunoSEQ multiplex PCR, the TCRdb table keeps only in-frame clones and is missing some. The table lists about 97,000 clones, about three fifths of them singletons. Here the sequenced sample was CD8+ T cells sorted from blood, taken between weeks 55 and 70, from a patient treated with tofacitinib. The source is a human donor with alopecia areata.

The chain joins TRBV19 to TRBJ1-1; D gene uncertain. This CDR3 has 13 residues. Trimming removed 3 bases from V and 1 base from J, with 6 bases in between. Germline values: CDR1 LNHDA, CDR2 SQIVND (reference sequence). The CDR3 region has the DNA TGTGCCAGTAGTATCTTCACGAACACTGAAGCTTTCTTT. Protein sequence: CASSIFTNTEAFF.

CDR3 in DNA: TGTGCCAGCAGTTTCACCGGGGGTGAAGCTTTCTTT. Amino acid sequence: CASSFTGGEAFF. V is TRBV5-6 and J is TRBJ1-1; tentative D call: TRBD1 (5 bases). Germline CDR1 SGHDT, CDR2 YYEEEE. This CDR3 is built from 12 residues. V lost 5 bases and J 7 bases, leaving 12 bases between the germline ends.

This clone was observed a few times. The gene calls are TRBV7-9 and TRBJ2-3; D uncertain. This CDR3 region has 16 residues. Deletions cut 2 bases from V and 4 bases from J, with 16 bases between. Looked up from germline, CDR1 is SEHNR and CDR2 is FQNEAQ (reference sequence). DNA of the CDR3: TGTGCCAGCAGCTTAAAGGACCTTTCGGTGCCAGATACGCAGTATTTT. It specifies CASSLKDLSVPDTQYF.

The rearrangement links TRBV9 to TRBJ1-6; 9 nucleotides match TRBD1. The CDR3 consists of 13 residues. The junction had 6 bases not matched to a gene; V was cut back by 10 bases and J by 7 bases. The germline V gene encodes CDR1 SGDLS and CDR2 YYNGEE. The CDR3 region has the DNA TGTGCCTCCCGAGGACAGGGGAATTCACCCCTCCACTTT. It specifies CASRGQGNSPLHF.

V usage is TRBV29-1 and J usage is TRBJ1-2; 7 positions match TRBD1. The CDR3 runs 13 residues. V was pared by 0 bases and J by 6 bases, with 4 bases of the junction left unmatched. The germline CDR1 and CDR2 sequences are SQVTM and ANQGSEA. CDR3 coding DNA: TGCAGCGTTGAAGATGCAGGGGGGCATGGCTACACCTTC. Protein sequence: CSVEDAGGHGYTF.

The chain joins TRBV30 to TRBJ2-7; 7 bases match TRBD1. V lost 7 bases, J lost 3 bases, and 6 bases stayed unmatched. Germline V lookup: CDR1 GTSNPN, CDR2 SVGIG (reference sequence). The CDR3 has 12 residues. The CDR3 bases are TGTGCCTTTACCCCAGGGGGCTACGAGCAGTACTTC. Translation gives CAFTPGGYEQYF.

This clone was seen a single time. The rearrangement links TRBV30 to TRBJ2-7; D might be TRBD2 (5 bases). CDR1 is GTSNPN and CDR2 is SVGIG in the germline V gene (reference sequence). The CDR3 has 10 residues. V lost 1 base and J 7 bases, leaving 5 bases between the germline ends. The CDR3 coding sequence is TGTGCCTGGAGTGGGAGGGAGCAGTACTTC. This sequence encodes CAWSGREQYF.

The chain uses TRBV11-2 and TRBJ2-1; TRBD1 is a possible D gene (6 bases). The CDR3 is 14 residues long. The germline V and J ends were trimmed by 8 bases and 4 bases, with 15 bases remaining between them. Germline assignment: CDR1 SGHAT and CDR2 FQNNGV. In DNA, the CDR3 is TGTGCCAGCGGCGGACAGTTTCAATACAATGAGCAGTTCTTC. Residues: CASGGQFQYNEQFF. The full variable domain, completed using reference TRBV11-2 and TRBJ2-1, is EAGVAQSPRYKIIEKRQSVAFWCNPISGHATLYWYQQILGQGPKLLIQFQNNGVVDDSQLPKDRFSAERLKGVDSTLKIQPAKLEDSAVYLCASGGQFQYNEQFFGPGTRLTVL.

This clone has at least ten counts. This chain joins TRBV14 and TRBJ1-2; 8 nucleotides align to TRBD1. The germline V gene has CDR1 SGHDN and CDR2 FVKESK. V lost 4 bases, J lost 6 bases, and 10 bases stayed unmatched. The CDR3 has 15 amino acids. The CDR3 sequence is CASSPRDRTKDGYTF. CDR3 nucleotide sequence: TGTGCCAGCAGCCCGCGGGACAGGACCAAGGATGGCTACACCTTC.

In its sample, this clone was seen a few times. The J gene is TRBJ1-4, the V gene TRBV30, with no clear D. The CDR3 has 12 residues. Germline V gene data show CDR1 as GTSNPN and CDR2 as SVGIG (reference sequence). The ends were cut back, 3 bases at V and 1 base at J, with 3 bases in the middle. The CDR3 region is CAWSGTNEKLFF. For the CDR3, the DNA is TGTGCCTGGAGCGGAACTAATGAAAAACTGTTTTTT.

The CDR3 DNA sequence: TGTGCCAGCAGTTTACGGGGGGGATCCTCTACGGCTTTCTTT. Protein: CASSLRGGSSTAFF. The chain is built from TRBV6-1 and TRBJ1-1; D is perhaps TRBD1 (5 bases). The CDR3 length is 14 residues. Germline V lookup: CDR1 MNHNS, CDR2 SASEGT. Deletions cut 5 bases from V and 11 bases from J, with 21 bases between.

In this sample, this clone turned up a few times. This chain connects TRBV6-5 to TRBJ1-2, with D possibly being TRBD1 (6 bases). Germline loops: CDR1 MNHEY, CDR2 SVGAGI. The CDR3 sequence is 14 residues long. V was shortened by 2 bases and J by 5 bases, with 12 bases between the two germline ends. The DNA for the CDR3 is TGTGCCAGCAGTTACATGGGACAAGAGTATGGCTACACCTTC. Translated: CASSYMGQEYGYTF.

This clone was found a few times. Because the CDR3 is missing its conserved closing phenylalanine or tryptophan, this is likely a read error. No DNA is shown, since the ends of the CDR3 on it are uncertain; the CDR3 is the one TCRdb lists. The chain recombines TRBV29-1 with TRBJ2-3; the D call TRBD1 from the table was never checked on the DNA. Looked up from germline, CDR1 is SQVTM and CDR2 is ANQGSEA. The CDR3 is made up of 12 amino acids, end residues included. CDR3 in amino acids: CSVEVSRGTTKL.

V and J are TRBV27 and TRBJ1-5; a possible D gene is TRBD1 (5 bases). V lost 5 bases, J lost 7 bases, and 15 bases lay in between. The germline V gene has CDR1 MNHEY and CDR2 SMNVEV (reference sequence). The CDR3 spans 14 residues. CDR3 loop: CASSPSGGRQPQHF. The CDR3 DNA reads as TGTGCCAGCAGTCCTTCCGGGGGGAGGCAGCCCCAGCATTTT.

V usage is TRBV10-3 and J usage is TRBJ2-5, with 7 positions matching TRBD1. The J call is uncertain, as TRBJ2-7 better fits the DNA end. The CDR3 runs to 17 residues. Germline CDR1 reads ENHRY; CDR2 reads SYGVKD. The CDR3 DNA sequence: TGTGCCATCAGTGAGTCGAGGGTCGGGGACAGATCCTACGAGCAGTACTTC. Translation gives CAISESRVGDRSYEQYF.

The chain carries TRBV5-5 and TRBJ1-6; D remains unclear. CDR3 length: 13 residues. The germline gives CDR1 SGHKS, CDR2 YYEKEE (reference sequence). V was shortened by 5 bases and J by 6 bases, with 9 bases between the two germline ends. The CDR3 sequence is CASSPDINSPLHF. As DNA, the CDR3 is TGTGCCAGCAGTCCCGATATTAATTCACCCCTCCACTTT. The full variable domain, with the rest looked up from reference TRBV5-5 and TRBJ1-6, is DAGVTQSPTHLIKTRGQQVTLRCSPISGHKSVSWYQQVLGQGPQFIFQYYEKEERGRGNFPDRFSARQFPNYSSELNVNALLLGDSALYLCASSPDINSPLHFGNGTRLTVT.

This clone turned up a few times. The chain joins TRBV9 to TRBJ2-1; D is unresolved. V was clipped by 0 bases and J by 0 bases, with 4 bases between them. This CDR3 is 14 amino acids long. Germline V CDR1 and CDR2: SGDLS, YYNGEE. The CDR3 DNA reads as TGTGCCAGCAGCGTAGCAGACTCCTACAATGAGCAGTTCTTC. This codes for CASSVADSYNEQFF.

The chain combines TRBV27 with TRBJ2-7; D is undetermined. This CDR3 is built from 10 residues. With 7 bases removed from V and 7 bases from J, the gap between germline ends came to 8 bases. Germline CDR1 MNHEY, CDR2 SMNVEV (reference sequence). The CDR3 loop reads CASTLGEQYF. Here the CDR3 DNA reads TGTGCCAGCACCTTGGGAGAGCAGTACTTC.

This sequence joins TRBV6-6 and TRBJ1-1, with D possibly TRBD1 on 6 matching bases. CDR3 length equals 11 residues. V gave up 9 bases and J gave up 6 bases, with 11 bases separating them. The germline gives CDR1 MNHNY, CDR2 SVGAGI (reference sequence). Here the CDR3 reads CASTGLPEAFF. CDR3 bases: TGTGCCAGTACAGGGCTACCTGAAGCTTTCTTT.

The gene calls are TRBV10-3 and TRBJ2-5; D unclear. There are 12 residues in the CDR3. The germline V gene encodes CDR1 ENHRY and CDR2 SYGVKD. The V end was cut by 6 bases, the J end by 1 base, with 6 bases between. Here the CDR3 DNA reads TGTGCCATCAGGGACCGCCAAGAGACCCAGTACTTC. Residues: CAIRDRQETQYF.

This chain uses TRBV2 with TRBJ2-6; no definite D call. This CDR3 spans 14 amino acids. Germline CDR1 reads SNHLY; CDR2 reads FYNNEI. Trimming left V 9 bases short and J 4 bases short, with 13 bases between. DNA of the CDR3: TGTGCCAGGAACCGAGCCGCAGGGGCCAACGTCCTGACTTTC. Translation gives CARNRAAGANVLTF.

This sequence joins TRBV6-1 and TRBJ2-3; 10 bases are a match to TRBD2. This CDR3 has 15 residues. V lost 4 bases to trimming and J lost 4 bases; unmatched junction nucleotides: 5. Germline lookup yields CDR1 MNHNS and CDR2 SASEGT. The CDR3 bases are TGTGCCAGCAGTGGGAGCGGGGGGGCTGCAGATACGCAGTATTTT. Its protein product is CASSGSGGAADTQYF.

The rearrangement joins TRBV27 to TRBJ2-5, with TRBD1 matching 7 bases. The junction had 6 bases not matched to a gene; V was cut back by 4 bases and J by 4 bases. The germline CDR1 and CDR2 sequences are MNHEY and SMNVEV (reference sequence). This CDR3 is 14 amino acids long. The CDR3 loop is CASSSGDRPETQYF. CDR3 DNA sequence: TGTGCCAGCAGTTCCGGGGACAGACCAGAGACCCAGTACTTC.

This clone was detected a few times. The chain employs TRBV25-1 and TRBJ2-7; D tentatively reads TRBD1 or TRBD2 (5 bases each). The CDR3 contains 12 residues. V lost 4 bases and J lost 6, with 10 bases in between. The germline gives CDR1 MGHDK, CDR2 SYGVNS. CDR3 protein: CASSVEGSEQYF. As DNA, the CDR3 is TGTGCCAGCAGTGTAGAGGGGAGCGAGCAGTACTTC.

The chain joins TRBV5-6 to TRBJ2-7; TRBD2 is a possible D gene (5 bases). The CDR3 contains 13 residues. CDR1 and CDR2 from the germline V gene are SGHDT and YYEEEE. The ends were cut back, 4 bases at V and 3 bases at J, with 11 bases in the middle. The CDR3 nucleotides are TGTGCCAGCAGCACCGGGATCCTCTACGAGCAGTACTTC. It is translated as CASSTGILYEQYF.

CDR3 bases: TGTGCCAGTAAACCACTCGACAGCACAGATACGCAGTATTTT. Amino acids: CASKPLDSTDTQYF. This chain joins TRBV19 and TRBJ2-3; D is unresolved. Between the trimmed V and J ends, which lost 7 bases and 0 bases, there was a span of 11 bases. CDR1 is LNHDA and CDR2 is SQIVND in the germline V gene (reference sequence). The CDR3 covers 14 residues. The variable domain in full, with the rest retrieved from reference TRBV19 and TRBJ2-3, is DGGITQSPKYLFRKEGQNVTLSCEQNLNHDAMYWYRQDPGQGLRLIYYSQIVNDFQKGDIAEGYSVSREKKESFPLTVTSAQKNPTAFYLCASKPLDSTDTQYFGPGTRLTVL.

The chain carries TRBV2 and TRBJ1-5, with D possibly matching TRBD1 (6 bases). Germline CDR1 SNHLY, CDR2 FYNNEI. This CDR3 is built from 14 residues. V lost 6 bases to trimming and J lost 2 bases, with 11 bases between them. CDR3 protein: CASRRTAGNQPQHF. In DNA form, the CDR3 reads TGTGCCAGCAGGAGGACAGCAGGCAATCAGCCCCAGCATTTT.